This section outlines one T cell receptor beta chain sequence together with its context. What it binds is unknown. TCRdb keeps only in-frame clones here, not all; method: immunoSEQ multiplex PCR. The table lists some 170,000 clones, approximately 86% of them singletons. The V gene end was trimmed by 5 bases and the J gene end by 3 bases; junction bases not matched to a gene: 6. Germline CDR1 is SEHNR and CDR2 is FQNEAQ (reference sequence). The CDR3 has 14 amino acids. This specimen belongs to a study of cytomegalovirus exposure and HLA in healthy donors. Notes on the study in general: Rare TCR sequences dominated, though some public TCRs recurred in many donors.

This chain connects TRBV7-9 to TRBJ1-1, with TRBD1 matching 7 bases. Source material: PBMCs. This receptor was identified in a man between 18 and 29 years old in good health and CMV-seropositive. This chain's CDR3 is CASSQRQGYTEAFF. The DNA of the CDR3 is TGTGCCAGCAGCCAACGACAGGGCTACACTGAAGCTTTCTTT.